This T cell receptor (beta chain) was obtained from a study of CD8 T cells in Susac syndrome. About this clonotype itself: Antigen unknown.

TEMRA cells were FACS-enriched, unlike CD8+ and CD4+ T cells, which were negatively isolated. The authors reverse transcribed roughly 0.5 to 1 ug RNA with random hexamers. By means of immunoSEQ multiplex PCR, TCR beta CDR3 spanning 54 Vbeta and 13 Jbeta underwent amplification. TCRdb called the immunoSEQ multiplex PCR reads again in MiXCR, with one record for every CDR3 protein. The sample has 150,000 to 200,000 distinct CDR3 sequences; around 93% are singletons. V lost 5 bases and J lost 5; bases outside the gene matches: 9. The germline V gene encodes CDR1 LNHNV and CDR2 YYDKDF (reference sequence). The CDR3 is 15 amino acids. The study, taken as a whole, reports: The study conceded that its TCR sequencing and HLA analysis involved relatively few individuals.

The clonotype comes from a human donor in good health. V gene TRBV15 combines with J gene TRBJ2-5; 9 nucleotides align to TRBD2. Sequenced: CD4+ T cells from PBMCs. The CDR3 here is CATSVGGLAWETQYF. The CDR3 nucleotides are TGTGCCACCAGCGTGGGTGGACTAGCGTGGGAGACCCAGTACTTC.